The 10 T cell receptor beta chains listed next were all sequenced from one sample in a study of blood T cell repertoires in COVID-19. The data were produced by immunoSEQ multiplex PCR, yet TCRdb's version contains in-frame clones alone and is incomplete. The profile shows 150,000 to 200,000 clones, approximately 87% of them singletons. The specimen sequenced was peripheral blood. These receptors were taken from a woman in her 70s with COVID-19, enrolled during active disease.

This clone is a singleton in its sample. This chain connects TRBV3-1 (or the pseudogene TRBV3-2) to TRBJ1-5; D remains unclear. The CDR3 is 12 amino acids. Germline CDR1 reads LGHDT; CDR2 reads YNNKEL (reference sequence). Trimming shortened V by 3 bases and J by 10 bases, and 10 bases separated the two germline ends. The CDR3 region is CASSHGLGPQHF. CDR3 nucleotides: TGTGCCAGCAGCCATGGACTAGGACCCCAGCATTTT.

The chain is built from TRBV19 and TRBJ1-1; 9 nucleotides line up with TRBD1. The CDR3 sequence is 16 residues long. Germline-derived CDR1 and CDR2 are LNHDA and SQIVND (reference sequence). With V trimmed by 8 bases and J by 1 base, 11 bases remained unmatched. The CDR3 sequence is CASGQGISRSNTEAFF. As DNA, the CDR3 is TGTGCCAGTGGACAGGGGATAAGTAGGTCGAACACTGAAGCTTTCTTT. Full variable domain (outside the CDR3, taken from reference TRBV19 and TRBJ1-1): DGGITQSPKYLFRKEGQNVTLSCEQNLNHDAMYWYRQDPGQGLRLIYYSQIVNDFQKGDIAEGYSVSREKKESFPLTVTSAQKNPTAFYLCASGQGISRSNTEAFFGQGTRLTVV.

This chain uses TRBV30 with TRBJ1-4; D perhaps matches TRBD1 (5 bases). This CDR3 spans 13 amino acids. Germline V gene sequence: CDR1 GTSNPN, CDR2 SVGIG (reference sequence). V lost 3 bases, J lost 5 bases, and 10 bases lay in between. CDR3 sequence: CAWSPGGNEKLFF. CDR3 nucleotide sequence: TGTGCCTGGAGCCCCGGGGGGAATGAAAAACTGTTTTTT.

J is TRBJ2-3 and V is TRBV7-3; 8 bases line up with TRBD1. The germline CDR1 and CDR2 sequences are SGHTA and FQGTGA. The CDR3 consists of 15 residues. V trimming: 1 base; J trimming: 8 bases; junction bases outside the gene matches: 8. The CDR3 nucleotides are TGTGCCAGCAGCTTAAAGACAGGGGCAGGGGGTACGCAGTATTTT. Protein sequence: CASSLKTGAGGTQYF.

The genes are TRBV5-6 and TRBJ1-5; the match to TRBD1 covers 8 bases. V shed 2 bases and J 1 base; nucleotides not matched to a gene: 5. The CDR3 consists of 16 residues. CDR1 is SGHDT, CDR2 YYEEEE, per germline. CDR3 coding DNA: TGTGCCAGCAGCTTTTGGACAGGGCTGAGCAATCAGCCCCAGCATTTT. Its protein is CASSFWTGLSNQPQHF.

This clone was observed a single time. The CDR3 region is CATVTGDTGELFF. CDR3 sequence (DNA): TGTGCCACCGTTACAGGGGACACCGGGGAGCTGTTTTTT. The J gene is TRBJ2-2, the V gene TRBV24-1, with 7 bases identical to TRBD1. The CDR3 sequence is 13 residues long. The J segment lost 3 bases and the V segment lost 9 bases, leaving 3 bases of the junction unmatched. Germline loops: CDR1 KGHDR, CDR2 SFDVKD.

The chain links TRBV30 to TRBJ2-5; 8 bases fit TRBD2. Germline CDR1 and CDR2: GTSNPN and SVGIG (reference sequence). V was pared by 1 base and J by 4 bases, with 2 bases of the junction left unmatched. The CDR3 is made up of 13 amino acids. The CDR3 sequence is CAWSAGGGETQYF. The CDR3 bases are TGTGCCTGGAGTGCGGGAGGGGGAGAGACCCAGTACTTC.

This clone was seen a few times. This chain links TRBV28 with TRBJ1-1; D is unresolved. This CDR3 spans 12 amino acids. V lost 3 bases to trimming and J lost 1 base, with 3 bases between them. CDR1 MDHEN and CDR2 SYDVKM come from the germline V gene. The CDR3 nucleotides read TGTGCCAGCAGTTTGAGGAACACTGAAGCTTTCTTT. Amino acids: CASSLRNTEAFF.

The chain couples TRBV3-1 (or the pseudogene TRBV3-2) to TRBJ2-4; TRBD2 matches 8 bases. This CDR3 is 14 amino acids long. V was clipped by 4 bases and J by 9 bases; unmatched bases: 8. Germline loops: CDR1 LGHDT, CDR2 YNNKEL (reference sequence). The CDR3 here is CASSPQAGTSIQYF. The CDR3, as DNA: TGTGCCAGCAGCCCCCAAGCGGGGACTAGCATTCAGTACTTC.

This clone came up a few times. The rearrangement uses TRBV11-3 and TRBJ2-2, with 14 bases identical to TRBD2. CDR1 SGHNT and CDR2 YENEEA come from the germline V gene. The junction had 6 bases not matched to a gene; V was cut back by 6 bases and J by 6 bases. The CDR3 is made up of 16 amino acids. CDR3: CASSSRLAGGSGELFF. DNA of the CDR3: TGTGCCAGCAGTAGTCGACTAGCGGGAGGGTCCGGGGAGCTGTTTTTT.